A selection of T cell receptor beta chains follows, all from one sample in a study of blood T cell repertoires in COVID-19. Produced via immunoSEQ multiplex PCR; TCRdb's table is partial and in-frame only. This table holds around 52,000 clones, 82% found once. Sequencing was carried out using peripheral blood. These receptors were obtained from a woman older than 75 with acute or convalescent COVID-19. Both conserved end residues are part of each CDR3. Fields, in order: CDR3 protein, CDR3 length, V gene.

cdr3_aa: CASSRGTNEQYF
cdr3_length: 12
v_call: TRBV3-1/TRBV3-2

cdr3_aa: CASSFPGQGLTGELFF
cdr3_length: 16
v_call: TRBV3-1/TRBV3-2

cdr3_aa: CASSFRIRPGANTGELFF
cdr3_length: 18
v_call: TRBV27

cdr3_aa: CASSRQENTEAFF
cdr3_length: 13
v_call: TRBV7-2

cdr3_aa: CASSKGLAGDSTDTQYF
cdr3_length: 17
v_call: TRBV5-1

cdr3_aa: CASSGGAPNYGYTF
cdr3_length: 14
v_call: TRBV6-6

cdr3_aa: CASSLTTTSGNTIYF
cdr3_length: 15
v_call: TRBV5-5

cdr3_aa: CASSQGGYGYTF
cdr3_length: 12
v_call: TRBV12-3/TRBV12-4

cdr3_aa: CASSSRQGDFQPQHF
cdr3_length: 15
v_call: TRBV6-2/TRBV6-3

cdr3_aa: CASSLGGHTEAFF
cdr3_length: 13
v_call: TRBV3-1/TRBV3-2

cdr3_aa: CASRAGGLWIKNEQFF
cdr3_length: 16
v_call: TRBV2

cdr3_aa: CASRKVQQVNYGYTF
cdr3_length: 15
v_call: TRBV19

cdr3_aa: CASSLEQHNYGYTF
cdr3_length: 14
v_call: TRBV5-5

cdr3_aa: CASSIQTGGGTDTQYF
cdr3_length: 16
v_call: TRBV19

cdr3_aa: CSVAQPQGEAFF
cdr3_length: 12
v_call: TRBV29-1

cdr3_aa: CASSGALAGVRGSYNEQFF
cdr3_length: 19
v_call: TRBV10-1

cdr3_aa: CASSLNLAGGPNEQFF
cdr3_length: 16
v_call: TRBV5-1

cdr3_aa: CASSPRLDYPLF
cdr3_length: 12
v_call: TRBV7-9

cdr3_aa: CASSVATYEQYF
cdr3_length: 12
v_call: TRBV2

cdr3_aa: CAISRTTTGEQYF
cdr3_length: 13
v_call: TRBV12-3/TRBV12-4

cdr3_aa: CSVHRGQGNTEAFF
cdr3_length: 14
v_call: TRBV29-1

cdr3_aa: CAWSGDSIYGYTF
cdr3_length: 13
v_call: TRBV30

cdr3_aa: CSVLPGTVNEQFF
cdr3_length: 13
v_call: TRBV29-1

cdr3_aa: CASSYGGFLNYGYTF
cdr3_length: 15
v_call: TRBV6-5

cdr3_aa: CASSVFTGELFF
cdr3_length: 12
v_call: TRBV9

cdr3_aa: CASSLTEFTSYNEQFF
cdr3_length: 16
v_call: TRBV5-1

cdr3_aa: CASSTGQIYGYTF
cdr3_length: 13
v_call: TRBV7-2

cdr3_aa: CASSLDSQTEAFF
cdr3_length: 13
v_call: TRBV5-4

cdr3_aa: CASSIDSRTDGYTF
cdr3_length: 14
v_call: TRBV19

cdr3_aa: CASSLVAGGMNTEAFF
cdr3_length: 16
v_call: TRBV5-1

cdr3_aa: CASSSGQGNTEAFF
cdr3_length: 14
v_call: TRBV18

cdr3_aa: CASSLGLAGITDTQYF
cdr3_length: 16
v_call: TRBV7-8

cdr3_aa: CASRRLAGDIQYF
cdr3_length: 13
v_call: TRBV23-1

cdr3_aa: CASSLSTGGYEQYF
cdr3_length: 14
v_call: TRBV7-2